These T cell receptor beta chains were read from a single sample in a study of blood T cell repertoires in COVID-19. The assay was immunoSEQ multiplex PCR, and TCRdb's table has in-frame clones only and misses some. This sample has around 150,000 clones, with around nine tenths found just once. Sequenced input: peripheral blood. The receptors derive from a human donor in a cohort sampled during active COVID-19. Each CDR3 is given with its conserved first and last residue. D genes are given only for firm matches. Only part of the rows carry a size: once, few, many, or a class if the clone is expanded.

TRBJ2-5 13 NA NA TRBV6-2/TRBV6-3 CASSYGTAKTQYF TGTGCCAGCAGTTACGGGACTGCCAAGACCCAGTACTTC
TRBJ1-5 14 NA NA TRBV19 CASSTAGANQPQHF TGTGCCAGTAGTACAGCAGGGGCGAACCAGCCCCAGCATTTT
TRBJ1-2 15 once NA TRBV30 CAWSGGGRTNYGYTF TGTGCCTGGAGTGGGGGGGGACGTACTAACTATGGCTACACCTTC
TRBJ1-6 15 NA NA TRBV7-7 CASSFRTGGSSPLHF TGTGCTAGCAGCTTTAGGACCGGGGGGAGTTCACCCCTCCACTTT
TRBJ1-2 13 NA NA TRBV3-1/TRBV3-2 CASSPGFNYGYTF TGTGCCAGCAGCCCCGGGTTTAACTATGGCTACACCTTC
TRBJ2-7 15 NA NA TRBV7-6 CASSLRTDLYYEQYF TGTGCCAGCAGCCTTCGGACAGACCTCTACTACGAGCAGTACTTC
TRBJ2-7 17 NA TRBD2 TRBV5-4 CASSLGASGGYSYEQYF TGTGCCAGCAGCTTGGGGGCTAGCGGGGGGTACTCCTACGAGCAGTACTTC
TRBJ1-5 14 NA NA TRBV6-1 CASSEAMANQPQHF TGTGCCAGCAGTGAAGCTATGGCCAATCAGCCCCAGCATTTT
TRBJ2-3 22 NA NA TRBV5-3 CARSLEGGCGVVILGGTDTQYF TGTGCCAGAAGCTTGGAGGGTGGATGCGGGGTCGTTATCCTAGGGGGCACAGATACGCAGTATTTT
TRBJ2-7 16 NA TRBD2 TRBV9 CASSGAAGGPSYEQYF TGTGCCAGCAGCGGGGCTGCGGGGGGGCCGTCCTACGAGCAGTACTTC
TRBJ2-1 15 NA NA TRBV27 CASSSLTRDFNEQFF TGTGCCAGCAGTTCCCTTACGAGAGACTTCAATGAGCAGTTCTTC
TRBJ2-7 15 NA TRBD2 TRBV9 CASSVGTSGSYEQYF TGTGCCAGCAGCGTCGGGACTAGCGGTTCCTACGAGCAGTACTTC
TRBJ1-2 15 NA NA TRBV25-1 CASSEFGGQYDGYTF TGTGCCAGCAGTGAATTCGGGGGGCAATACGATGGCTACACCTTC
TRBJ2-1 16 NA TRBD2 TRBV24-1 CATSDYRGGARNEQFF TGTGCCACCAGTGATTATCGCGGGGGGGCGAGGAATGAGCAGTTCTTC
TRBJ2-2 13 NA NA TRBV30 CAWIFNPAGELFF TGTGCCTGGATTTTTAACCCGGCCGGGGAGCTGTTTTTT
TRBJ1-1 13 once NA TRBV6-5 CASTRSGSTEAFF TGTGCCAGCACCCGATCGGGGAGCACTGAAGCTTTCTTT
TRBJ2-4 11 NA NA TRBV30 CACTTGAGQYF TGTGCCTGTACGACAGGCGCAGGTCAGTACTTC
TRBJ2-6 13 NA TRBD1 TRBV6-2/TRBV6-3 CASSKGQTTVLTF TGTGCCAGCAGTAAGGGACAGACAACCGTCCTGACTTTC
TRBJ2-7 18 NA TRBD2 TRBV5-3 CARSFGTTRASIPYEQYF TGTGCCAGAAGCTTCGGGACTACCCGAGCGAGTATCCCCTACGAGCAGTACTTC
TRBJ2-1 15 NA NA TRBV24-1 CATSDFSGFYNEQFF TGTGCCACCAGTGATTTTTCCGGTTTCTACAATGAGCAGTTCTTC
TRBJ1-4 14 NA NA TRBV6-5 CASTHGGVGEKLFF TGTGCCAGCACTCACGGGGGTGTGGGTGAAAAACTGTTTTTT
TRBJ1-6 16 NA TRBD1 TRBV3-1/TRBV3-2 CASSQPGQAANSPLHF TGTGCCAGCAGCCAGCCCGGACAGGCTGCTAATTCACCCCTCCACTTT
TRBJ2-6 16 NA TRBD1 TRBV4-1 CASSQGTGSGANVLTF TGCGCCAGCAGCCAAGGGACAGGGTCTGGGGCCAACGTCCTGACTTTC
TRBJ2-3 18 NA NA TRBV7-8 CASSNDYRDTSITDTQYF TGTGCCAGCAGCAACGACTACCGGGACACCTCAATCACAGATACGCAGTATTTT
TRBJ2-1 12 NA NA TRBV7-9 CASSFATYEQFF TGTGCCAGCAGCTTTGCGACTTATGAGCAGTTCTTC
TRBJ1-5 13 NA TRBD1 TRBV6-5 CASRGQALGSQHF TGTGCCAGCAGGGGACAGGCGTTAGGTAGCCAGCATTTT
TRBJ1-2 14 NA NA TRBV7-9 CASSLSSPNYGYTF TGTGCCAGCAGCTTAAGCTCGCCCAACTATGGCTACACCTTC
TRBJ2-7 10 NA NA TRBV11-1 CASSSYEQYF TGTGCCAGCAGCTCATACGAGCAGTACTTC
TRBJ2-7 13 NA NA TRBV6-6 CASSPTDNYEQYF TGTGCCAGCAGTCCCACAGACAACTACGAGCAGTACTTC
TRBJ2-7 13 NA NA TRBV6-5 CATRGSSSYEQYF TGTGCCACACGGGGTTCGAGCTCCTACGAGCAGTACTTC
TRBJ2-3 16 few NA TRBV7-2 CASSLSSGFSTDTQYF TGTGCCAGCAGCTTAAGTTCAGGGTTTAGCACAGATACGCAGTATTTT
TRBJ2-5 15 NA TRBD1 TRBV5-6 CASSLVGQGTETQYF TGTGCCAGCAGCTTGGTAGGACAGGGGACGGAGACCCAGTACTTC